The present TCR delta chain was sequenced within a study of γδ T cells in repeated Plasmodium falciparum infection. TRG and TRD sequences were obtained from every sorted gammadelta sample. With CATT, TCRdb re-called clones from the multiplex PCR reads. The profile shows 45,000 to 50,000 delta-chain clones, around 1.6% of them singletons. In regard to this clone: This DNA's translation differs at residue 11 from TCRdb's protein, which comes from a much larger clone; a read error is likely, and the protein shown is translated from the DNA.

This clonotype was sampled from a pool of human donors (malaria-infected and uninfected, not separated). Sequencing was carried out using gamma-delta T cells from blood.

This CDR3 is CALGSAKGIWWIRSKLIF. DNA of the CDR3: TGTGCTCTTGGGAGCGCCAAGGGGATCTGGTGGATACGAAGTAAACTCATCTTT. The rearrangement links TRDV1 to TRDJ1; 7 nucleotides align to TRDD3. The J gene is absent in TCRdb and was assigned here via DNA matching to germline. The CDR3 runs to 18 residues. Germline V lookup: CDR1 TSWWSYY, CDR2 QGS. V lost 5 bases and J lost 7; bases outside the gene matches: 22.